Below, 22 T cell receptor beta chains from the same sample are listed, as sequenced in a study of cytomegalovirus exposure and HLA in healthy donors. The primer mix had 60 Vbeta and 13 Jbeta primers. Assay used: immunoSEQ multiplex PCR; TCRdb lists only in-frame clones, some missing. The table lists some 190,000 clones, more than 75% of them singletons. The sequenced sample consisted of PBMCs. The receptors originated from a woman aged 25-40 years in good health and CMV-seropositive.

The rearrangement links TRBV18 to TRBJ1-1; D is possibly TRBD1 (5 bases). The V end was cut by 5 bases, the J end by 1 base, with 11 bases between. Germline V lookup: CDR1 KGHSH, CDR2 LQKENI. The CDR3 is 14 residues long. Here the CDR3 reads CASSGGAQNTEAFF. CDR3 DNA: TGTGCCAGCTCAGGAGGGGCTCAGAACACTGAAGCTTTCTTT.

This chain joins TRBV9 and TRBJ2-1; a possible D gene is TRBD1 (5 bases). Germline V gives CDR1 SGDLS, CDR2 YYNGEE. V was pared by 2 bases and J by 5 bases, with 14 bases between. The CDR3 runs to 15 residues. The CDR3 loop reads CASSVSGHPNNEQFF. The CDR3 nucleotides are TGTGCCAGCAGCGTTTCAGGGCATCCTAACAATGAGCAGTTCTTC.

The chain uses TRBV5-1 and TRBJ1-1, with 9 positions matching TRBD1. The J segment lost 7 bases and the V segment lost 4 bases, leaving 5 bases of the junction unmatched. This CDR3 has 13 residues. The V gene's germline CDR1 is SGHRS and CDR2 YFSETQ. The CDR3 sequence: CASSADRGGEAFF. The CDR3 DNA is TGCGCCAGCAGCGCGGACAGGGGAGGTGAAGCTTTCTTT.

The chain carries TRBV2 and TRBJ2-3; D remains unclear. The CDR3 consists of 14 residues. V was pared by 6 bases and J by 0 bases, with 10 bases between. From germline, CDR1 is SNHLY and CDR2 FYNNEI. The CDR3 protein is CASSVTTSTDTQYF. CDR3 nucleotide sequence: TGTGCCAGCAGCGTTACTACCAGCACAGATACGCAGTATTTT.

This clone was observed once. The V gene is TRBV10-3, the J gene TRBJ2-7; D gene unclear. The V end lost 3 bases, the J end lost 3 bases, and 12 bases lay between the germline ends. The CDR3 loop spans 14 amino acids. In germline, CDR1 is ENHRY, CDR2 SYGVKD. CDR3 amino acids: CAISDSGLGYEQYF. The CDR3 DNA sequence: TGTGCCATCAGTGATTCCGGGTTAGGCTACGAGCAGTACTTC.

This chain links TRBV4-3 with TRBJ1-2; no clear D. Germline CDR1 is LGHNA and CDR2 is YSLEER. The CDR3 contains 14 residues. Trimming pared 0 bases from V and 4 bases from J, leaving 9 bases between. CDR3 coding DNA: TGCGCCAGCAGCCAAGAGAGGCTTATCTATGGCTACACCTTC. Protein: CASSQERLIYGYTF.

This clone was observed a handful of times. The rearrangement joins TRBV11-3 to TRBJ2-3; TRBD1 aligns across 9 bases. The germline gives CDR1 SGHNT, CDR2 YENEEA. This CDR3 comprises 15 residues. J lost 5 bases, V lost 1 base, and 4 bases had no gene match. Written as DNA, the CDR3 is TGTGCCAGCAGCTTAGGGGACAGGGTAGGAGATACGCAGTATTTT. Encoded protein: CASSLGDRVGDTQYF.

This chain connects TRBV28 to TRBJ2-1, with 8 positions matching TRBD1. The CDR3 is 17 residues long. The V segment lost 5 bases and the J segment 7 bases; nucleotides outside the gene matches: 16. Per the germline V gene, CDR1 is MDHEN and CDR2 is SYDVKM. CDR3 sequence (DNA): TGTGCCAGCAGTCAACGGGACAGGCGATTCAACCCAAATGAGCAGTTCTTC. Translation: CASSQRDRRFNPNEQFF.

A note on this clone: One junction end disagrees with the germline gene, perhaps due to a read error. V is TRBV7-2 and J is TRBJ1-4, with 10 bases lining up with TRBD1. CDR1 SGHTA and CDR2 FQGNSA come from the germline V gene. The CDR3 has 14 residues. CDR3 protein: CASCLTGGVEKLFF. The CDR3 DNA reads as TGTGCCAGCTGCTTGACAGGGGGCGTCGAAAAACTGTTTTTT.

The CDR3 spells CATSRDSSDRGEIYEQYF. CDR3 sequence (DNA): TGTGCCACCAGCAGAGATTCCAGCGACAGGGGGGAAATCTACGAGCAGTACTTC. V is TRBV15 and J is TRBJ2-7; 9 bases are shared with TRBD1. Germline CDR1 reads LNHNV; CDR2 reads YYDKDF (reference sequence). The CDR3 is made up of 18 amino acids. Trimming at V came to 0 bases and at J to 3 bases, leaving 12 bases not matched to a gene.

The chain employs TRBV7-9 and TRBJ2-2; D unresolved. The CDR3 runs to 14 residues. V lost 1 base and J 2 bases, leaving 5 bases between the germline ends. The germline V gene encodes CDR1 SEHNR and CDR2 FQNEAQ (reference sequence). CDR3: CASSLDLNTGELFF. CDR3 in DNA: TGTGCCAGCAGCTTAGACTTAAACACCGGGGAGCTGTTTTTT. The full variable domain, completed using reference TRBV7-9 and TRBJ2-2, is DTGVSQNPRHKITKRGQNVTFRCDPISEHNRLYWYRQTLGQGPEFLTYFQNEAQLEKSRLLSDRFSAERPKGSFSTLEIQRTEQGDSAMYLCASSLDLNTGELFFGEGSRLTVL.

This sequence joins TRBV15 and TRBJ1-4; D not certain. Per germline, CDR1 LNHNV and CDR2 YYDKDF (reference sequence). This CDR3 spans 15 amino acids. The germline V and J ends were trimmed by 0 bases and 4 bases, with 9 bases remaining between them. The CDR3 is CATSRDRGFNEKLFF. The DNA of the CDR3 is TGTGCCACCAGCAGAGACCGCGGGTTTAATGAAAAACTGTTTTTT.

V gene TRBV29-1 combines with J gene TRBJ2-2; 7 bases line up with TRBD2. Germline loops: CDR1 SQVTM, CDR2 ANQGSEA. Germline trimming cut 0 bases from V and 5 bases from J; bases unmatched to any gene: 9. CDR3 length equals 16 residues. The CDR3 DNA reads TGCAGCGTTGAAGACGGGGGGACCGTGCGGACCGGGGAGCTGTTTTTT. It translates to CSVEDGGTVRTGELFF.

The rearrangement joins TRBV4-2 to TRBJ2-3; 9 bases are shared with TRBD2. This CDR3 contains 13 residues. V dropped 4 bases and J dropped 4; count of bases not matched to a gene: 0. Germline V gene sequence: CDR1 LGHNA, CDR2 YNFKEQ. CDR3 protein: CASSRGGADTQYF. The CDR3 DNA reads TGTGCCAGCAGCCGCGGGGGGGCAGATACGCAGTATTTT.

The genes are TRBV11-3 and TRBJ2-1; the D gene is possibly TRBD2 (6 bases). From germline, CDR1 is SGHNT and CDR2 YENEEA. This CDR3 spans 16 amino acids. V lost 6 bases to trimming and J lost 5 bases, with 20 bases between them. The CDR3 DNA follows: TGTGCCAGCAGTCCTCCCCGGGGGATTGGCGACAATGAGCAGTTCTTC. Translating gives CASSPPRGIGDNEQFF.

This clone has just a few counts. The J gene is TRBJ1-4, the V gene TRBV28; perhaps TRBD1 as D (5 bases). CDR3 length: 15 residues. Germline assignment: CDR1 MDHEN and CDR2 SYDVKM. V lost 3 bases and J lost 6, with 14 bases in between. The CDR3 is CASSLTPRVDEKLFF. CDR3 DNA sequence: TGTGCCAGCAGTTTGACCCCCAGGGTAGATGAAAAACTGTTTTTT.

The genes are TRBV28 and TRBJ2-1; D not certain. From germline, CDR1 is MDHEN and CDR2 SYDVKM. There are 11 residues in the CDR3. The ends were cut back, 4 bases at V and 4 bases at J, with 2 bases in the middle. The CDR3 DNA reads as TGTGCCAGCAGTTCATACAATGAGCAGTTCTTC. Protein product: CASSSYNEQFF.

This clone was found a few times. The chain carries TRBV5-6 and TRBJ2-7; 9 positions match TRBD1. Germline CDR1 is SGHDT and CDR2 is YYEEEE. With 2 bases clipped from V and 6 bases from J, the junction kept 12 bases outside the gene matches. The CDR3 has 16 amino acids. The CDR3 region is CASSLIDRDRAVEQYF. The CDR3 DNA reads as TGTGCCAGCAGCTTAATAGATCGGGACAGGGCCGTCGAGCAGTACTTC.

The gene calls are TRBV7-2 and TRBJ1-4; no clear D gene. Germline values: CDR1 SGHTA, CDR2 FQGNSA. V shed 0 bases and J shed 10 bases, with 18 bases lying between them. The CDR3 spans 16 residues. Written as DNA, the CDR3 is TGTGCCAGCAGCTTAGCGGGGTGGGCAGCGGAGACAAAACTGTTTTTT. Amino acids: CASSLAGWAAETKLFF.

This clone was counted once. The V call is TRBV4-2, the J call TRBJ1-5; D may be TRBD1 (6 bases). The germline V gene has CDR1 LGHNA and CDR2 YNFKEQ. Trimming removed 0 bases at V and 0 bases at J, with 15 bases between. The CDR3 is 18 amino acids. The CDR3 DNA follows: TGTGCCAGCAGCCAAGAGGGGGGGCAGGTTTATAGCAATCAGCCCCAGCATTTT. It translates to CASSQEGGQVYSNQPQHF.

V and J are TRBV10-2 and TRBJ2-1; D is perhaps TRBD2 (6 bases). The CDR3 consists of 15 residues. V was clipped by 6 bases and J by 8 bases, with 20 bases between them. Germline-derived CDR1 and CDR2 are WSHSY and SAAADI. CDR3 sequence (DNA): TGCGCCAGCAGAAACCCGGGACTCGGGGAGGATGAGCAGTTCTTC. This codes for CASRNPGLGEDEQFF.

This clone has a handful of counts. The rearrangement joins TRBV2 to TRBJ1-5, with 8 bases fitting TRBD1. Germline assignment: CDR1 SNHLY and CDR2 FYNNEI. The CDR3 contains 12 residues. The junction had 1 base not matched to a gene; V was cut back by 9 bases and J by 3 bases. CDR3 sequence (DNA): TGTGCCAGTCAGGGGGCCAATCAGCCCCAGCATTTT. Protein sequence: CASQGANQPQHF.